The 30 T cell receptor beta chains given below trace back to one sample, sequenced in a study of blood T cell repertoires in COVID-19 (TCRdb year 2020). Library generation was performed with the immunoSEQ multiplex PCR assay. The immuneACCESS repertoire file appears here via TCRdb, limited to in-frame rearrangements. These files lack a portion of the clones; in checked studies, under half of the deficit traces to unresolved V genes, and the cause of the others is not known. The table for this sample lists roughly 120,000 clones; around nine tenths of them were counted only once. Of the sample, more than 2% is held by the ten largest clones. Sequenced sample: peripheral blood. The receptors shown here come from a woman aged 45-65 years with acute or convalescent COVID-19.

The chain has TRBV7-9 and TRBJ2-1, with a weak D call TRBD1 (5 bases). The germline V gene encodes CDR1 SEHNR and CDR2 FQNEAQ (reference sequence). Between the trimmed V and J ends, which lost 5 bases and 3 bases, there was a span of 11 bases. The CDR3 spans 14 residues. The CDR3 here is CASSHDSYYNEQFF. CDR3 DNA sequence: TGTGCCAGCAGCCATGACAGTTACTACAATGAGCAGTTCTTC.

The rearrangement uses TRBV2 and TRBJ1-2; 8 bases fit TRBD1. This CDR3 has 14 amino acids. Germline lookup yields CDR1 SNHLY and CDR2 FYNNEI. V dropped 6 bases and J dropped 4; count of bases not matched to a gene: 7. CDR3 in amino acids: CASRRDRNSYGYTF. CDR3 nucleotides: TGTGCCAGCAGGAGGGACAGGAACAGCTATGGCTACACCTTC. Combining the CDR3 with reference TRBV2 and TRBJ1-2 gives the whole variable domain EPEVTQTPSHQVTQMGQEVILRCVPISNHLYFYWYRQILGQKVEFLVSFYNNEISEKSEIFDDQFSVERPDGSNFTLKIRSTKLEDSAMYFCASRRDRNSYGYTFGSGTRLTVV.

V usage is TRBV5-6 and J usage is TRBJ1-1; D is perhaps TRBD1 (6 bases). V lost 4 bases and J lost 5, with 15 bases in between. This CDR3 has 14 amino acids. Germline CDR1 reads SGHDT; CDR2 reads YYEEEE. CDR3: CASSPTGGGTEAFF. CDR3 coding DNA: TGTGCCAGCAGCCCTACGGGAGGGGGAACTGAAGCTTTCTTT.

The chain carries TRBV27 and TRBJ2-1; 14 bases map to TRBD2. Germline V gene lookup returns CDR1 MNHEY and CDR2 SMNVEV (reference sequence). The trim removed 2 bases at V and 6 bases at J, leaving 15 bases unmatched. The CDR3 contains 20 residues. Here the CDR3 DNA reads TGTGCCAGCAGTTTACTACCTGTGTCCTACGGACTAGCGGGAGGCAATGAGCAGTTCTTC. It encodes CASSLLPVSYGLAGGNEQFF.

This clone was counted a single time. Other DNA sequences in this specimen translate into the identical CDR3. This rearrangement joins TRBV5-1 to TRBJ1-5; D perhaps matches TRBD1 (5 bases). V lost 0 bases, J lost 5 bases, and 9 bases lay in between. The germline V gene encodes CDR1 SGHRS and CDR2 YFSETQ. This CDR3 contains 14 residues. The CDR3 sequence is CASSLGGGDQPQHF. CDR3 DNA: TGCGCCAGCAGCTTGGGGGGAGGGGATCAGCCCCAGCATTTT. The full variable domain, with the rest looked up from reference TRBV5-1 and TRBJ1-5, is KAGVTQTPRYLIKTRGQQVTLSCSPISGHRSVSWYQQTPGQGLQFLFEYFSETQRNKGNFPGRFSGRQFSNSRSEMNVSTLELGDSALYLCASSLGGGDQPQHFGDGTRLSIL.

The rearrangement joins TRBV6-2 or TRBV6-3 to TRBJ2-7; a possible D gene is TRBD1 (5 bases). Between the trimmed V and J ends, which lost 2 bases and 2 bases, there was a span of 19 bases. The germline V gene has CDR1 MNHEY and CDR2 SVGEGT. The CDR3 totals 17 residues. Written as DNA, the CDR3 is TGTGCCAGCAGTTACCCCGGAAGGGGTCTTACTCCCTACGAGCAGTACTTC. Amino acid sequence: CASSYPGRGLTPYEQYF.

The chain is built from TRBV12-3 or TRBV12-4 and TRBJ2-5; D is ambiguous. V lost 3 bases to trimming and J lost 3 bases, with 5 bases between them. This CDR3 spans 12 amino acids. The DNA for the CDR3 is TGTGCCAGCAGTTTGCGGAAAGAGACCCAGTACTTC. Protein: CASSLRKETQYF.

The gene calls are TRBV19 and TRBJ2-7; TRBD2 agrees at 7 bases. From germline, CDR1 is LNHDA and CDR2 SQIVND (reference sequence). This CDR3 is 14 amino acids long. V shed 7 bases and J 7 bases; nucleotides not matched to a gene: 13. This CDR3 is CASTQRAGEHEQYF. CDR3 in DNA: TGTGCCAGTACTCAAAGGGCGGGGGAACATGAGCAGTACTTC.

This clone appeared a single time. The chain has TRBV7-9 and TRBJ1-2; TRBD1 might be the D (6 bases). The CDR3 extends over 13 amino acids. V was cut by 5 bases and J by 7 bases, with 14 bases left in between. The germline V gene encodes CDR1 SEHNR and CDR2 FQNEAQ (reference sequence). The CDR3 spells CASSSDRPSGYTF. In nucleotides, the CDR3 is TGTGCCAGCAGCAGTGACAGGCCCAGTGGCTACACCTTC.

The chain employs TRBV6-2 or TRBV6-3 and TRBJ2-1; 16 bases are shared with TRBD2. This CDR3 comprises 20 residues. CDR1 and CDR2 from the germline V gene are MNHEY and SVGEGT. The V segment lost 0 bases and the J segment 6 bases; nucleotides outside the gene matches: 11. The chain's CDR3 is CASSYSSTAGTSGGANEQFF. CDR3 DNA sequence: TGTGCCAGCAGTTACTCTTCCACTGCCGGGACTAGCGGGGGGGCCAATGAGCAGTTCTTC.

The gene calls are TRBV4-3 and TRBJ1-2; D is perhaps TRBD1 (6 bases). The CDR3 covers 14 residues. V was shortened by 1 base and J by 6 bases, with 12 bases between the two germline ends. Germline V lookup: CDR1 LGHNA, CDR2 YSLEER. The CDR3 spells CASSQGLQGDGYTF. In nucleotides, the CDR3 is TGCGCCAGCAGCCAAGGGCTACAGGGTGATGGCTACACCTTC.

This chain uses TRBV10-3 with TRBJ1-4; D is unclear. The CDR3 is 15 residues long. V gave up 1 base and J gave up 6 bases, with 12 bases separating them. Germline V gene sequence: CDR1 ENHRY, CDR2 SYGVKD. CDR3 bases: TGTGCCATCAGTGAGTTTGACGGGGTGGATGAAAAACTGTTTTTT. Translated: CAISEFDGVDEKLFF.

This clone came up once. The J gene is TRBJ2-5, the V gene TRBV2; 7 nucleotides match TRBD2. The V segment lost 6 bases and the J segment 2 bases; nucleotides outside the gene matches: 6. This CDR3 contains 14 residues. The germline V gene encodes CDR1 SNHLY and CDR2 FYNNEI. In nucleotides, the CDR3 is TGTGCCAGCAGGGGAGGGCTTGGGCAAGAGACCCAGTACTTC. Residues: CASRGGLGQETQYF.

V usage is TRBV4-3 and J usage is TRBJ2-7; 11 nucleotides agree with TRBD2. Trimming at V came to 1 base and at J to 3 bases, leaving 5 bases not matched to a gene. CDR1 is LGHNA and CDR2 is YSLEER in the germline V gene. This CDR3 is built from 16 residues. CDR3 region: CASSQAGTSGRYEQYF. The DNA for the CDR3 is TGCGCCAGCAGCCAAGCCGGGACTAGCGGCCGCTACGAGCAGTACTTC.

This sequence joins TRBV19 and TRBJ1-1; D might be TRBD1 (5 bases). This CDR3 is built from 15 residues. Germline V gene lookup returns CDR1 LNHDA and CDR2 SQIVND (reference sequence). V dropped 0 bases and J dropped 6 bases, with 14 bases sitting between them. The CDR3 sequence: CASSIDRGRPPEAFF. The CDR3 bases are TGTGCCAGTAGTATAGATAGGGGTCGACCTCCTGAAGCTTTCTTT.

The J gene is TRBJ2-5, the V gene TRBV2; 13 bases fit TRBD2. V dropped 9 bases and J dropped 2; count of bases not matched to a gene: 6. CDR3 size: 15 residues. In germline, CDR1 is SNHLY, CDR2 FYNNEI. CDR3 protein: CARLGLAGLQETQYF. In DNA, the CDR3 is TGTGCCAGATTGGGACTAGCGGGACTACAAGAGACCCAGTACTTC.

The rearrangement links TRBV15 to TRBJ1-6, with D maybe TRBD1 (6 bases). Germline CDR1 LNHNV, CDR2 YYDKDF (reference sequence). V shed 5 bases and J shed 7 bases, with 15 bases lying between them. The CDR3 is made up of 15 amino acids. The CDR3 is CATSGRDTINSPLHF. For the CDR3, the DNA is TGTGCCACCAGCGGAAGGGACACCATCAATTCACCCCTCCACTTT.

The rearrangement joins TRBV9 to TRBJ2-1; TRBD2 matches 8 bases. Germline values: CDR1 SGDLS, CDR2 YYNGEE. The V gene end was trimmed by 0 bases and the J gene end by 7 bases; junction bases not matched to a gene: 12. This CDR3 spans 17 amino acids. As DNA, the CDR3 is TGTGCCAGCAGCGTAGTTCGAGCGGGAGTTGGGGAAAATGAGCAGTTCTTC. This gives the protein CASSVVRAGVGENEQFF. The full variable domain, with the rest looked up from reference TRBV9 and TRBJ2-1, is DSGVTQTPKHLITATGQRVTLRCSPRSGDLSVYWYQQSLDQGLQFLIQYYNGEERAKGNILERFSAQQFPDLHSELNLSSLELGDSALYFCASSVVRAGVGENEQFFGPGTRLTVL.

This rearrangement joins TRBV5-1 to TRBJ2-7; D remains ambiguous. The CDR3 contains 13 residues. Germline V gene data show CDR1 as SGHRS and CDR2 as YFSETQ. V lost 1 base, J lost 3 bases, and 8 bases lay in between. CDR3 protein: CASSLLGFYEQYF. CDR3 DNA sequence: TGCGCCAGCAGCTTGCTAGGTTTCTACGAGCAGTACTTC.

The chain joins TRBV7-8 to TRBJ1-5, with D perhaps TRBD1 (6 bases). V lost 5 bases and J lost 3, with 14 bases in between. Germline lookup yields CDR1 SGHVS and CDR2 FQNEAQ. The CDR3 has 15 residues. Here the CDR3 DNA reads TGTGCCAGCAGCCAGGAAGGGACACTCAATCAGCCCCAGCATTTT. This translates into CASSQEGTLNQPQHF.

This clone was detected a few times. The V and J genes are TRBV2 and TRBJ2-7, with 8 bases lining up with TRBD1. This CDR3 has 15 amino acids. Germline CDR1 is SNHLY and CDR2 is FYNNEI. V lost 5 bases and J lost 2; bases outside the gene matches: 8. CDR3 sequence reads: CASSRRTGNPYEQYF. The CDR3 coding sequence is TGTGCCAGCAGTCGCCGGACAGGGAATCCCTACGAGCAGTACTTC.

This chain joins TRBV3-1 (or the pseudogene TRBV3-2) and TRBJ1-1, with a tentative D call TRBD1 (5 bases). Trimming took off 3 bases at V and 1 base at J, with 9 bases between the two ends. Germline CDR1 LGHDT, CDR2 YNNKEL (reference sequence). The CDR3 extends over 14 amino acids. CDR3 in amino acids: CASSQVTGNTEAFF. CDR3 DNA: TGTGCCAGCAGCCAGGTTACAGGGAACACTGAAGCTTTCTTT.

The chain links TRBV18 to TRBJ1-6; maybe TRBD1 (5 bases). Germline loops: CDR1 KGHSH, CDR2 LQKENI. The CDR3 length is 15 residues. V was clipped by 3 bases and J by 7 bases, with 13 bases between them. Here the CDR3 reads CASSPGRDRNSPLHF. The CDR3 DNA reads as TGTGCCAGCTCACCGGGGCGAGACCGGAATTCACCCCTCCACTTT.

The V gene is TRBV11-3, the J gene TRBJ1-1; D gene unclear. CDR3 length: 13 amino acids. V dropped 5 bases and J dropped 0 bases, with 7 bases sitting between them. The germline gives CDR1 SGHNT, CDR2 YENEEA. CDR3 protein: CASSPLMNTEAFF. CDR3 DNA: TGTGCCAGCAGCCCCCTAATGAACACTGAAGCTTTCTTT.

The J gene is TRBJ2-5, the V gene TRBV10-3; the match to TRBD1 covers 7 bases. Trimming took 8 bases from V and 5 from J; bases not matched to a gene: 8. Germline V lookup: CDR1 ENHRY, CDR2 SYGVKD. This CDR3 region has 13 residues. CDR3 nucleotides: TGTGCCATCGGGGCCGGGACAGCGGAGACCCAGTACTTC. Translating gives CAIGAGTAETQYF.

V and J are TRBV19 and TRBJ1-2; D might be TRBD1 (6 bases). CDR1 and CDR2 (germline): LNHDA, SQIVND (reference sequence). This CDR3 is 14 amino acids long. V was trimmed by 6 bases and J by 7 bases, leaving 18 bases between them. CDR3 sequence (DNA): TGTGCCAGTAGCCTTTTTACTGGACAGTTTGGCTACACCTTC. Translating it yields CASSLFTGQFGYTF.

The chain links TRBV11-2 to TRBJ1-1; D unresolved. CDR1 and CDR2 (germline): SGHAT, FQNNGV. Trimming cost V 2 bases and J 5 bases, with 12 bases left between them. The length of the CDR3 is 14 residues. The CDR3 reads CASSLSGLGTEAFF. CDR3 bases: TGTGCCAGCAGCTTATCGGGATTGGGGACTGAAGCTTTCTTT.

The sample holds one count of this clone. The gene calls are TRBV19 and TRBJ1-2, with TRBD1 identical over 9 bases. Germline CDR1 is LNHDA and CDR2 is SQIVND (reference sequence). The CDR3 has 13 amino acids. Trimming took 10 bases from V and 8 from J; bases not matched to a gene: 11. In DNA form, the CDR3 reads TGTGCCACCCCTTCCCGGGACAGGGAAGGCTACACCTTC. This gives the protein CATPSRDREGYTF. The full variable domain, completed using reference TRBV19 and TRBJ1-2, is DGGITQSPKYLFRKEGQNVTLSCEQNLNHDAMYWYRQDPGQGLRLIYYSQIVNDFQKGDIAEGYSVSREKKESFPLTVTSAQKNPTAFYLCATPSRDREGYTFGSGTRLTVV.

The V and J genes are TRBV3-1 (or the pseudogene TRBV3-2) and TRBJ2-1; 10 bases align to TRBD1. CDR1 is LGHDT, CDR2 YNNKEL, per germline (reference sequence). The J segment lost 7 bases and the V segment lost 6 bases, leaving 15 bases of the junction unmatched. CDR3 length: 17 amino acids. In nucleotides, the CDR3 is TGTGCCAGCAGTCGCATCTTTCCGGGACAGGGGATGAATGAGCAGTTCTTC. Amino acid sequence: CASSRIFPGQGMNEQFF.

The V call is TRBV7-2, the J call TRBJ2-7; no definite D call. Trimming removed 5 bases at V and 1 base at J, with 6 bases between. Germline CDR1 reads SGHTA; CDR2 reads FQGNSA. The CDR3 runs 12 residues. CDR3 sequence (DNA): TGTGCCAGCAGCCCGGTTTCCTACGAGCAGTACTTC. Translating gives CASSPVSYEQYF.